This T cell receptor beta chain is drawn from a study of cytomegalovirus exposure and HLA in healthy donors. Overall study findings and caveats: Accounts indicate the classifier identified cytomegalovirus status with strong specificity and sensitivity.

A note on this clone: Its antigen remains unidentified.

Germline V gives CDR1 SQVTM, CDR2 ANQGSEA. Trimming took 4 bases from V and 2 from J, leaving 14 bases between them. CDR3 length: 14 amino acids. The PCR was carried out with 60 Vbeta primers and 13 Jbeta primers. TCRdb's table, derived via immunoSEQ multiplex PCR, lists solely in-frame clones and lacks some. The sample consists of roughly 160,000 clones, 84% of them appearing once. The sequence was collected from a man younger than 45 in good health and CMV-seronegative. This chain joins TRBV29-1 and TRBJ1-1; D is uncertain. The material sequenced was PBMCs. CDR3 amino acids: CSVVNRAGNTEAFF. CDR3 sequence (DNA): TGCAGCGTTGTGAACCGGGCGGGCAACACTGAAGCTTTCTTT.